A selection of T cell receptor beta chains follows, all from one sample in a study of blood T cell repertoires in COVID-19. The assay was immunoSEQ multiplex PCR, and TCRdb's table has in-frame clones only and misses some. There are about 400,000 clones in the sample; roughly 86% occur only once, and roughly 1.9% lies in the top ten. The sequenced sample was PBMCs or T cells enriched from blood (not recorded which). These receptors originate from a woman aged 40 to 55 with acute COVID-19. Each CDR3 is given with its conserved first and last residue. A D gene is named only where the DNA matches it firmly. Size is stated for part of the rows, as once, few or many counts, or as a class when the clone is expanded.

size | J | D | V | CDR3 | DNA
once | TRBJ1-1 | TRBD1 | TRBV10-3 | CAISDGQESNTEAFF | TGTGCCATCAGTGATGGACAGGAGAGTAACACTGAAGCTTTCTTT
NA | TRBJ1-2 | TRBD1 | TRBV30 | CADGGDRGTYGYTF | TGTGCCGACGGCGGGGACAGGGGGACCTATGGCTACACCTTC
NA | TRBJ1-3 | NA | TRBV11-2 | CASSLGGAAGNTIYF | TGTGCCAGCAGCTTAGGGGGCGCCGCTGGAAACACCATATATTTT
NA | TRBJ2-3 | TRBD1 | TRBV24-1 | CATSDRTGADTQYF | TGTGCCACCAGTGATCGCACAGGGGCAGATACGCAGTATTTT
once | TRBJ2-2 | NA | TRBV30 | CAWSRGNTGELFF | TGTGCCTGGAGTAGAGGGAACACCGGGGAGCTGTTTTTT
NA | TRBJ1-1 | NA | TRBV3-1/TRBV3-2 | CASSQDRGATEAFF | TGTGCCAGCAGCCAAGACAGGGGAGCCACTGAAGCTTTCTTT
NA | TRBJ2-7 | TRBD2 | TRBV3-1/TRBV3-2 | CASSARRAGVAEQYF | TGTGCCAGCAGCGCCCGTCGGGCGGGGGTGGCCGAGCAGTACTTC
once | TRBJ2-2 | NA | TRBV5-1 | CASRPKEDSLNTGELFF | TGCGCCAGCAGACCTAAAGAGGACAGTTTGAACACCGGGGAGCTGTTTTTT
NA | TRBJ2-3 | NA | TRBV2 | CASSALSAGLTDTQYF | TGTGCCAGCAGTGCCTTGTCTGCGGGCCTCACAGATACGCAGTATTTT
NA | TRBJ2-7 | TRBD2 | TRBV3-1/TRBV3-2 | CASSQGGPLAGDLSYEQYF | TGTGCCAGCAGCCAAGGAGGCCCATTAGCGGGGGACCTCAGCTACGAGCAGTACTTC
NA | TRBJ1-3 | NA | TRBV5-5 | CASSFMVSSGNTIYF | TGTGCCAGCAGCTTTATGGTGAGCTCTGGAAACACCATATATTTT
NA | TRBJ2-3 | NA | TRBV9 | CASSGGLGHSTDTQYF | TGTGCCAGCAGCGGTGGACTGGGACATTCCACAGATACGCAGTATTTT
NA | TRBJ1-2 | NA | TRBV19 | CASSPSGDYGYTF | TGTGCCAGTAGTCCCTCGGGGGACTATGGCTACACCTTC
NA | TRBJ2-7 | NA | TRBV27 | CASSTGSWGEQYF | TGTGCCAGCAGTACAGGGAGCTGGGGCGAGCAGTACTTC
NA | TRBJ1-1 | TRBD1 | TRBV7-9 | CASSYNRGRWTEAFF | TGTGCCAGCAGCTATAACAGGGGGCGTTGGACTGAAGCTTTCTTT
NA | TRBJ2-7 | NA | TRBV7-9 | CASSSGQYHEQYF | TGTGCCAGCAGCTCCGGACAGTACCACGAGCAGTACTTC
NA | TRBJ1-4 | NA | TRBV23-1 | CASSPRVVATNEKLFF | TGCGCCAGCAGTCCTCGGGTCGTAGCAACTAATGAAAAACTGTTTTTT
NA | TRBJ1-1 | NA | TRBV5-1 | CASSLYGGSTEAFF | TGCGCCAGCAGCTTGTACGGTGGGAGCACTGAAGCTTTCTTT
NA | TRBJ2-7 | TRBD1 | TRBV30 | CAWSSGLDRTYEQYF | TGTGCCTGGAGTTCGGGGCTGGACAGGACCTACGAGCAGTACTTC
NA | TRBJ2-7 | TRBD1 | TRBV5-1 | CASSLDRGGNEQYF | TGCGCCAGCAGCTTGGACAGGGGCGGCAACGAGCAGTACTTC
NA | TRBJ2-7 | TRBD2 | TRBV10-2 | CASRRELAGGGEQYF | TGCGCCAGCAGACGCGAACTAGCGGGGGGAGGCGAGCAGTACTTC
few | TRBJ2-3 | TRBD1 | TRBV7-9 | CASSSKQGTVVTDTQYF | TGTGCCAGCAGCTCCAAACAGGGGACAGTTGTAACAGATACGCAGTATTTT
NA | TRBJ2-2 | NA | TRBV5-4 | CASSLARANTGELFF | TGTGCCAGCAGCTTGGCCAGGGCGAACACCGGGGAGCTGTTTTTT
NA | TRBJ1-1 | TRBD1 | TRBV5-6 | CASSPGQGLMNTEAFF | TGTGCCAGCAGCCCGGGACAGGGTTTGATGAACACTGAAGCTTTCTTT
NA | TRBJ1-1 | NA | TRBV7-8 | CASSLWVVRGRPNTEAFF | TGTGCCAGCAGCTTGTGGGTTGTCAGGGGAAGGCCGAACACTGAAGCTTTCTTT
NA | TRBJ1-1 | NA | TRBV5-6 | CASSLVAGEAFF | TGTGCCAGCAGCTTGGTTGCGGGTGAAGCTTTCTTT
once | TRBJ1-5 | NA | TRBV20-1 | CSASSGHKNQPQHF | TGCAGTGCTAGTTCAGGCCACAAAAATCAGCCCCAGCATTTT
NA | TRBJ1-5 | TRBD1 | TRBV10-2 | CASSWGQGGQPQHF | TGCGCCAGCAGTTGGGGACAGGGGGGACAGCCCCAGCATTTT
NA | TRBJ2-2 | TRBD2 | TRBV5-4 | CASSFSGGAIGELFF | TGTGCCAGCAGCTTTAGCGGGGGGGCTATCGGGGAGCTGTTTTTT
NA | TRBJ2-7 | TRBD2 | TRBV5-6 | CASSGLAGGPMAEQYF | TGTGCCAGCAGCGGTCTAGCGGGGGGGCCTATGGCCGAGCAGTACTTC
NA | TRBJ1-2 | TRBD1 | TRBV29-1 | CSVGEGAGNYGYTF | TGCAGCGTTGGTGAGGGGGCGGGGAACTATGGCTACACCTTC
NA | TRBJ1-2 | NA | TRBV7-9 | CATDLTGPANYGYTF | TGTGCCACCGATCTGACAGGACCAGCTAACTATGGCTACACCTTC
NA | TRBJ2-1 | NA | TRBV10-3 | CAISEQINEQFF | TGTGCCATCAGTGAACAAATCAATGAGCAGTTCTTC
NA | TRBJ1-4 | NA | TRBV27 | CASSPFTPVQPVEKLFF | TGTGCCAGCAGTCCTTTTACCCCCGTACAGCCGGTAGAAAAACTGTTTTTT
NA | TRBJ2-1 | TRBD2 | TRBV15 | CATSRGVGGGAHEQFF | TGTGCCACCAGCAGAGGGGTTGGCGGGGGGGCCCATGAGCAGTTCTTC
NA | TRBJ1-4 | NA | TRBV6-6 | CASSYSGRGDEKLFF | TGTGCCAGCAGTTACTCGGGCAGGGGAGATGAAAAACTGTTTTTT
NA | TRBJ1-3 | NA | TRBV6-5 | CASSTTSGNTIYF | TGTGCCAGCAGTACCACTTCTGGAAACACCATATATTTT
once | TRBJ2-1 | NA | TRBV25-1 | CASSRGGPSLHEQFF | TGTGCCAGCTCAAGGGGGGGGCCTTCTCTCCATGAGCAGTTCTTC
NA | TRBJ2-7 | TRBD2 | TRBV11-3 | CASSYSGGAYEQYF | TGTGCCAGCAGCTATAGCGGGGGGGCCTACGAGCAGTACTTC
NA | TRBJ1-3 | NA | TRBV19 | CASSVGGAGNTIYF | TGTGCCAGTAGTGTCGGCGGGGCGGGAAACACCATATATTTT
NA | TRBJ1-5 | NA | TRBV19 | CASSIGGHLNQPQHF | TGTGCCAGTAGTATAGGAGGGCATCTCAATCAGCCCCAGCATTTT
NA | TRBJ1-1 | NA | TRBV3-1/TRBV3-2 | CASGAARTEAFF | TGTGCTTCGGGAGCAGCCAGGACTGAAGCTTTCTTT
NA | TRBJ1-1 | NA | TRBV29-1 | CSVRNPGGRDEAFF | TGCAGCGTTCGTAACCCGGGAGGCAGGGATGAAGCTTTCTTT
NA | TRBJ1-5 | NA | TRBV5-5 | CASSLTGRNQPQHF | TGTGCCAGCAGCCTTACAGGGCGCAATCAGCCCCAGCATTTT
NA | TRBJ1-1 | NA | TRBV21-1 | CASSKGGNTEAFF | TGTGCCAGCAGCAAGGGGGGGAACACTGAAGCTTTCTTT
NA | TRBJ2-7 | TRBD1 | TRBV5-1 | CASSLGTGGREQYF | TGCGCCAGCAGCTTGGGGACAGGGGGTAGGGAGCAGTACTTC
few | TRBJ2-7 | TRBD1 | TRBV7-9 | CASSVGEYSGGTYEQYF | TGTGCCAGCAGCGTAGGCGAGTACTCAGGGGGCACCTACGAGCAGTACTTC
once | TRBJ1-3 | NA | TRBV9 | CASSERVLSSGNTIYF | TGTGCCAGCAGCGAGAGGGTCTTGAGCTCTGGAAACACCATATATTTT
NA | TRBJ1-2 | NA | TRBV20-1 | CSALEGYTF | TGCAGTGCCCTGGAGGGCTACACCTTC
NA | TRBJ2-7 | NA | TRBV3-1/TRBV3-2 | CASSQGGGGPLYEQYF | TGTGCCAGCAGCCAAGGAGGGGGGGGGCCGCTCTACGAGCAGTACTTC